Presented here are 13 T cell receptor beta chains from one specimen sequenced in a study of immune heterogeneity within non-small cell lung tumors. The starting template was genomic DNA from bulk tumor, about 600 ng per sample. While surgery was under way, several biopsies spaced far apart were taken per primary tumor. Undergoing curative surgery were patients whose non-small cell lung cancer was untreated and newly diagnosed. Multiplex PCR with 32 V and 13 J primers amplified TCR beta CDR3. TCRdb re-derived calls from the multiplex PCR reads in MiXCR, one entry per CDR3 protein. This sample carries approximately 20,000 distinct CDR3 sequences, less than 35% of them seen once, and the ten largest clones take roughly 4%. The sequenced material came from lung tumor tissue. The origin of the receptors is a man aged 35-49 years with non-small cell lung cancer.

On this clonotype: Possible read error: a much larger clone is one base away. The chain joins TRBV7-2 to TRBJ2-1; no clear D. CDR1 is SGHTA, CDR2 FQGNSA, per germline. The CDR3 spans 11 residues. CDR3 nucleotide sequence: TGTGCCATCAGCGACATCCATGAGCAGTTCTTC. This translates into CAISDIHEQFF.

This clonotype was counted between two and nine times. The chain has TRBV7-3 and TRBJ2-2; D might be TRBD2 (6 bases). V lost 5 bases and J 0 bases, leaving 10 bases between the germline ends. Germline CDR1 is SGHTA and CDR2 is FQGTGA. The CDR3 totals 15 residues. The CDR3: CASSPGLSNTGELFF. The CDR3 DNA reads TGTGCCAGCAGCCCGGGACTTTCGAACACCGGGGAGCTGTTTTTT.

This clonotype showed up many times. This rearrangement joins TRBV5-1 to TRBJ2-7, with TRBD2 matching over 9 bases. Per germline, CDR1 SGHRS and CDR2 YFSETQ. V trimming: 0 bases; J trimming: 2 bases; junction bases outside the gene matches: 3. This CDR3 has 15 amino acids. The CDR3 DNA is TGCGCCAGCAGCTTGGCGTCTAGCGGGACCTACGAGCAGTACTTC. Its protein is CASSLASSGTYEQYF.

By its share, this clonotype is medium-sized. V gene TRBV19 combines with J gene TRBJ1-2; TRBD1 is a possible D gene (5 bases). There are 15 residues in the CDR3. Trimming stripped 4 bases from V and 5 bases from J, with 17 bases between. Germline CDR1 reads LNHDA; CDR2 reads SQIVND (reference sequence). CDR3 loop: CASSNPGTPPYGYTF. CDR3 nucleotide sequence: TGTGCCAGTAGTAACCCCGGGACTCCTCCTTATGGCTACACCTTC.

Note on this clonotype: With a much larger clone just one base away, this may be a read error. The chain combines TRBV6-1 with TRBJ2-7; the match to TRBD1 covers 9 bases. Germline V gene data show CDR1 as MNHNS and CDR2 as SASEGT. There are 16 residues in the CDR3. This CDR3 reads CASRTTRGTGSDERYF. CDR3 nucleotides: TGTGCCAGCAGAACGACCCGCGGGACAGGGAGCGACGAGCGGTACTTC.

This clonotype was seen repeatedly, ten times or more. This sequence joins TRBV10-3 and TRBJ2-1; TRBD2 aligns across 7 bases. The germline gives CDR1 ENHRY, CDR2 SYGVKD. The J segment lost 0 bases and the V segment lost 3 bases, leaving 2 bases of the junction unmatched. The CDR3 covers 15 residues. The CDR3 DNA sequence: TGTGCCATCAGTGAAAAGCGGGGCTCCTACAATGAGCAGTTCTTC. Translation gives CAISEKRGSYNEQFF.

The V and J genes are TRBV24-1 and TRBJ2-4; 7 nucleotides align to TRBD2. J lost 3 bases, V lost 3 bases, and 16 bases had no gene match. The CDR3 contains 19 residues. Germline CDR1 is KGHDR and CDR2 is SFDVKD. This CDR3 is CATSDPRGEGGFGKNIQYF. CDR3 bases: TGTGCCACCAGTGATCCTCGCGGGGAGGGAGGATTCGGCAAAAACATTCAGTACTTC.

For this clonotype: Possible read error: a much larger clone is one base away. CDR3 residues: CVSSKDSGNYNEQFF. Written as DNA, the CDR3 is TGTGTCAGCTCCAAGGATAGCGGGAACTACAATGAGCAGTTCTTC. This rearrangement joins TRBV18 to TRBJ2-1; 8 bases align to TRBD2. CDR3 length equals 15 residues. CDR1 and CDR2 from the germline V gene are KGHSH and LQKENI. The full variable domain, in which reference TRBV18 and TRBJ2-1 provide the parts outside the CDR3, is NAGVMQNPRHLVRRRGQEARLRCSPMKGHSHVYWYRQLPEEGLKFMVYLQKENIIDESGMPKERFSAEFPKEGPSILRIQQVVRGDSAAYFCVSSKDSGNYNEQFFGPGTRLTVL.

In the case of this clonotype: It may be a read error: a sequence one base away is much more abundant. The V and J genes are TRBV7-9 and TRBJ2-7, with a weak D call TRBD1 (6 bases). The germline CDR1 and CDR2 sequences are SEHNR and FQNEAQ (reference sequence). CDR3 length: 13 amino acids. Here the CDR3 DNA reads TGTGCCAGCAGACTTGGGGGCTCCTACAAGCAGTACTTC. This encodes CASRLGGSYKQYF. The whole variable domain, filled in from reference TRBV7-9 and TRBJ2-7, reads DTGVSQNPRHKITKRGQNVTFRCDPISEHNRLYWYRQTLGQGPEFLTYFQNEAQLEKSRLLSDRFSAERPKGSFSTLEIQRTEQGDSAMYLCASRLGGSYKQYFGPGTRLTVT.

This clonotype is termed medium-sized. This chain connects TRBV19 to TRBJ1-2; TRBD1 matches 7 bases. The V gene's germline CDR1 is LNHDA and CDR2 SQIVND (reference sequence). With 7 bases clipped from V and 2 bases from J, the junction kept 16 bases outside the gene matches. This CDR3 comprises 17 residues. CDR3 amino acids: CASIKSTTGTVNYGYTF. Here the CDR3 DNA reads TGTGCCAGTATTAAATCGACTACCGGGACAGTAAACTATGGCTACACCTTC. The variable domain in full, with the rest retrieved from reference TRBV19 and TRBJ1-2, is DGGITQSPKYLFRKEGQNVTLSCEQNLNHDAMYWYRQDPGQGLRLIYYSQIVNDFQKGDIAEGYSVSREKKESFPLTVTSAQKNPTAFYLCASIKSTTGTVNYGYTFGSGTRLTVV.

This clonotype was seen at least ten times. This rearrangement joins TRBV10-2 to TRBJ2-3; D might be TRBD2 (6 bases). Germline CDR1 is WSHSY and CDR2 is SAAADI. The CDR3 covers 13 residues. Trimming cost V 7 bases and J 1 base, with 9 bases left between them. The CDR3 DNA reads as TGCGCCAGCAAGGCTAGCGGCACAGATACGCAGTATTTT. It is translated as CASKASGTDTQYF.

This clonotype was found many times. CDR3 DNA: TGTGCCAGCAGTGAACCCGACAGGGGTAATAACTATGGCTACACCTTC. Amino acid sequence: CASSEPDRGNNYGYTF. The V and J genes are TRBV25-1 and TRBJ1-2; 8 positions agree with TRBD1. CDR1 and CDR2 (germline): MGHDK, SYGVNS. J lost 1 base, V lost 2 bases, and 6 bases had no gene match. There are 16 residues in the CDR3.

This clonotype was seen repeatedly, ten times or more. The rearrangement joins TRBV12-5 to TRBJ2-1; D unclear. The CDR3 has 12 residues. V lost 2 bases, J lost 8 bases, and 7 bases lay in between. CDR1 is LGHNT and CDR2 is FRNRAP in the germline V gene. The CDR3 is CASGLSPYEQFF. The CDR3 coding sequence is TGTGCTAGTGGTTTGTCCCCGTATGAGCAGTTCTTC.